The 19 T cell receptor beta chains reported below all come from one sample, sequenced in a study of blood T cell repertoires in COVID-19. Profiling relied on immunoSEQ multiplex PCR, and the TCRdb table lists in-frame clones only, not all of them. The data show 55,000 to 65,000 clones, 82% seen once. The source material was peripheral blood. These receptors all stem from a human donor in a cohort sampled during active COVID-19.

This chain links TRBV19 with TRBJ2-5, with 8 nucleotides matching TRBD1. The junction had 7 bases not matched to a gene; V was cut back by 8 bases and J by 5 bases. In germline, CDR1 is LNHDA, CDR2 SQIVND (reference sequence). The CDR3 runs 13 residues. The CDR3 DNA follows: TGTGCCAGTGGACAGGGAGTAGATGAGACCCAGTACTTC. Its protein is CASGQGVDETQYF.

CDR3 in amino acids: CASSLEGSGGQETQYF. In DNA form, the CDR3 reads TGCGCCAGCAGCTTGGAAGGTAGCGGGGGCCAAGAGACCCAGTACTTC. The chain employs TRBV5-1 and TRBJ2-5; 9 bases agree with TRBD2. J was trimmed by 1 base and V by 0 bases; bases with no gene match: 4. The CDR3 runs 16 residues. The V gene's germline CDR1 is SGHRS and CDR2 YFSETQ. The variable domain in full, completed from reference TRBV5-1 and TRBJ2-5, reads KAGVTQTPRYLIKTRGQQVTLSCSPISGHRSVSWYQQTPGQGLQFLFEYFSETQRNKGNFPGRFSGRQFSNSRSEMNVSTLELGDSALYLCASSLEGSGGQETQYFGPGTRLLVL.

This chain joins TRBV11-3 and TRBJ2-7; the D gene is possibly TRBD2 (6 bases). Trimming shortened V by 5 bases and J by 7 bases, and 12 bases separated the two germline ends. This CDR3 spans 12 amino acids. Germline CDR1 SGHNT, CDR2 YENEEA. CDR3 sequence: CASSRGSGEQYV. In DNA, the CDR3 is TGTGCCAGCAGCCGGGGGTCGGGTGAGCAGTACGTC.

The rearrangement links TRBV7-9 to TRBJ1-4; TRBD1 is a possible D gene (5 bases). The CDR3 is 14 amino acids. Trimming cost V 11 bases and J 5 bases, with 18 bases left between them. The germline V gene has CDR1 SEHNR and CDR2 FQNEAQ (reference sequence). The CDR3 coding sequence is TGTGCCTTCCCAGCAGGGCAGGCAAATGAAAAACTGTTTTTT. Translated, it gives CAFPAGQANEKLFF.

The rearrangement joins TRBV5-1 to TRBJ2-7, with 8 bases fitting TRBD2. Germline V gene data show CDR1 as SGHRS and CDR2 as YFSETQ. V dropped 5 bases and J dropped 5; count of bases not matched to a gene: 9. This CDR3 has 14 amino acids. CDR3 DNA: TGCGCCAGCAGACCTCGGGGGGGCCAGGACGAGCAGTACTTC. Encoded protein: CASRPRGGQDEQYF.

The count of this clone is one. The chain has TRBV20-1 and TRBJ2-7; D ambiguous. The CDR3 covers 11 residues. Germline-derived CDR1 and CDR2 are DFQATT and SNEGSKA (reference sequence). Trimming cost V 0 bases and J 7 bases, with 7 bases left between them. The CDR3 nucleotides read TGCAGTGCTAGAGATCCTCCTGAGCAGTACGTC. It encodes CSARDPPEQYV.

J is TRBJ2-2 and V is TRBV29-1; TRBD2 is a possible D gene (5 bases). V lost 1 base and J lost 2, with 8 bases in between. This CDR3 is 14 amino acids long. The germline V gene encodes CDR1 SQVTM and CDR2 ANQGSEA. The CDR3 DNA reads TGCAGCGTTGAAGTTGGGAGAAACACCGGGGAGCTGTTTTTT. Residues: CSVEVGRNTGELFF.

This chain joins TRBV6-6 and TRBJ2-6; tentatively, D is TRBD1 (5 bases). V shed 8 bases and J shed 4 bases, with 12 bases lying between them. The CDR3 loop spans 14 amino acids. Looked up from germline, CDR1 is MNHNY and CDR2 is SVGAGI (reference sequence). The DNA for the CDR3 is TGTGCCAGCTTCCTCCCAGGGGGGGCCAACGTCCTGACTTTC. Translating it yields CASFLPGGANVLTF.

The V and J genes are TRBV5-6 and TRBJ2-7; 8 positions agree with TRBD2. Germline values: CDR1 SGHDT, CDR2 YYEEEE. The CDR3 consists of 15 residues. The V gene end was trimmed by 4 bases and the J gene end by 3 bases; junction bases not matched to a gene: 9. CDR3 DNA sequence: TGTGCCAGCAGCATTAGCGGGAATCCCTTCTACGAGCAGTACTTC. Translating gives CASSISGNPFYEQYF. Filled out from reference TRBV5-6 and TRBJ2-7, the complete variable domain reads DAGVTQSPTHLIKTRGQQVTLRCSPKSGHDTVSWYQQALGQGPQFIFQYYEEEERQRGNFPDRFSGHQFPNYSSELNVNALLLGDSALYLCASSISGNPFYEQYFGPGTRLTVT.

V and J are TRBV5-4 and TRBJ1-6; D uncertain. This CDR3 is built from 15 residues. With 0 bases removed from V and 4 bases from J, the gap between germline ends came to 8 bases. CDR1 and CDR2 (germline): SGHNT, YYREEE (reference sequence). CDR3 region: CASSLDSQYNSPLHF. CDR3 in DNA: TGTGCCAGCAGCTTGGACAGCCAGTATAATTCACCCCTCCACTTT.

The V call is TRBV7-9, the J call TRBJ1-5; possible D gene TRBD1, 6 bases. Germline V CDR1 and CDR2: SEHNR, FQNEAQ (reference sequence). V lost 5 bases and J 6 bases, leaving 14 bases between the germline ends. This CDR3 comprises 14 residues. CDR3 in DNA: TGTGCCAGCAGCCCTACAGGGCCCAGTCAGCCCCAGCATTTT. Protein product: CASSPTGPSQPQHF. Using reference TRBV7-9 and TRBJ1-5 for the parts outside the CDR3, the full variable domain is DTGVSQNPRHKITKRGQNVTFRCDPISEHNRLYWYRQTLGQGPEFLTYFQNEAQLEKSRLLSDRFSAERPKGSFSTLEIQRTEQGDSAMYLCASSPTGPSQPQHFGDGTRLSIL.

The genes are TRBV27 and TRBJ2-3; 8 bases line up with TRBD2. Germline CDR1 is MNHEY and CDR2 is SMNVEV (reference sequence). V trimming: 7 bases; J trimming: 2 bases; junction bases outside the gene matches: 11. The length of the CDR3 is 16 residues. CDR3 bases: TGTGCCAGCACCACCGGGAGGGCGCCTCTCACAGATACGCAGTATTTT. This gives the protein CASTTGRAPLTDTQYF.

The chain recombines TRBV11-2 with TRBJ2-3; D unresolved. This CDR3 contains 13 residues. From germline, CDR1 is SGHAT and CDR2 FQNNGV. Trimming cost V 0 bases and J 3 bases, with 4 bases left between them. Here the CDR3 DNA reads TGTGCCAGCAGCTTAGACAGTACAGATACGCAGTATTTT. Protein: CASSLDSTDTQYF.

This clone occurred many times. The chain links TRBV15 to TRBJ1-4; weak D call: TRBD1 (6 bases). V was clipped by 5 bases and J by 8 bases, with 18 bases between them. Germline V CDR1 and CDR2: LNHNV, YYDKDF (reference sequence). The CDR3 runs 15 residues. CDR3 sequence reads: CATSSDTGSGEKLFF. The DNA for the CDR3 is TGTGCCACCAGCTCGGACACAGGGAGTGGAGAAAAACTGTTTTTT.

This chain connects TRBV7-2 to TRBJ2-3; tentatively, D is TRBD2 (6 bases). The CDR3 length is 13 residues. Germline V gene lookup returns CDR1 SGHTA and CDR2 FQGNSA. V gave up 5 bases and J gave up 3 bases, with 9 bases separating them. In DNA, the CDR3 is TGTGCCAGCAGCCCGGGACTGACAGATACGCAGTATTTT. This codes for CASSPGLTDTQYF.

CDR3 residues: CASSPGGKTGELFF. In DNA form, the CDR3 reads TGTGCCAGCAGCCCAGGGGGGAAAACCGGGGAGCTGTTTTTT. The chain couples TRBV6-5 to TRBJ2-2, with D tentatively TRBD1 (7 bases). Per germline, CDR1 MNHEY and CDR2 SVGAGI. The CDR3 runs to 14 residues. V gave up 6 bases and J gave up 5 bases, with 13 bases separating them.

This chain uses TRBV7-9 with TRBJ1-1; 7 bases fit TRBD1. The CDR3 sequence is 14 residues long. Germline trimming cut 0 bases from V and 5 bases from J; bases unmatched to any gene: 3. CDR1 and CDR2 (germline): SEHNR, FQNEAQ (reference sequence). CDR3 in amino acids: CASSLATGVTEAFF. CDR3 sequence (DNA): TGTGCCAGCAGCTTAGCAACAGGGGTGACTGAAGCTTTCTTT.

This clone was seen only once. Other DNA sequences within the sample encode an identical CDR3. The chain combines TRBV5-1 with TRBJ1-5; 7 bases match TRBD1. The V segment lost 0 bases and the J segment 6 bases; nucleotides outside the gene matches: 3. Germline CDR1 is SGHRS and CDR2 is YFSETQ. The CDR3 contains 14 residues. The CDR3 DNA sequence: TGCGCCAGCAGCTTGGGACAGGGTGGTCAGCCCCAGCATTTT. Its protein is CASSLGQGGQPQHF.

The J gene is TRBJ1-1, the V gene TRBV10-1; D ambiguous. Per germline, CDR1 WNHNN and CDR2 SYGVQD (reference sequence). The CDR3 length is 14 residues. Trimming removed 3 bases from V and 1 base from J, with 9 bases in between. The CDR3 DNA sequence: TGCGCCAGCAGTGATCTGGCAACGAACACTGAAGCTTTCTTT. Translation: CASSDLATNTEAFF.